The TCR beta chain under discussion was sequenced for a study of T cell changes during pregnancy in multiple sclerosis. The table came from immunoSEQ multiplex PCR; TCRdb's copy has only in-frame clones and leaves some out. The sample gives some 120,000 clones, approximately 96% of which show up once; 0.44% is in the top ten. The V end was cut by 4 bases, the J end by 0 bases, with 10 bases between. The CDR3 totals 15 residues. The V gene's germline CDR1 is MNHEY and CDR2 SVGAGI. The V gene is TRBV6-5, the J gene TRBJ2-1; the D is unclear. The TCR sequence derives from a female donor with multiple sclerosis, enrolled in a pregnancy study. The sequences come from peripheral blood, collected after pregnancy. The CDR3 here is CASSSSSPSYNEQFF. DNA of the CDR3: TGTGCCAGCAGTTCGTCCTCTCCCTCCTACAATGAGCAGTTCTTC.